This TCR beta chain derives from a study of Graves' ophthalmopathy and Graves' hyperthyroidism. Study information: Stable hyperthyroidism meant no progression to ophthalmopathy within 18 months of follow-up.

Diagnostic conclusions were grounded in clinical symptoms, serum thyroxine, TRAb, thyroid ultrasound and orbital computed tomography. Amplifying from RNA transcripts, the study obtained TCR beta CDR3 regions. RT-PCR was first run with HTBI primers, then multiplex PCR in a second round. Each CDR3 protein gets one entry after TCRdb re-called the multiplex PCR reads with MiXCR. Here the sample spans 900,000 to 1,200,000 distinct CDR3 sequences, 36% being singletons. Germline CDR1 SGHAT, CDR2 FQDESV (reference sequence). The length of the CDR3 is 15 residues. V was cut by 5 bases and J by 10 bases, with 18 bases left in between. Study-wide points: Blood also held most thyroid clonotypes expanded above 0.001 frequency. At just under 71% sensitivity and approximately 72% specificity, the model predicted progression of the ophthalmopathy.

In regard to this clonotype: As yet, its antigen is unknown.

The clonotype was recovered from an adult man with Graves' hyperthyroidism. The V and J genes are TRBV11-1 and TRBJ1-6; D ambiguous. Specimen: peripheral blood or thyroid tissue (not recorded which). This CDR3 reads CASSQESAVVSPLHF. CDR3 DNA: TGTGCCAGCAGCCAAGAGTCGGCTGTCGTATCACCCCTCCACTTT.